The 9 T cell receptor beta chains reported below all come from one sample, sequenced in a study of T cell repertoires and HLA-DP antigens. Generated by immunoSEQ multiplex PCR, the TCRdb table keeps only in-frame clones and is missing some. The sample yields approximately 110,000 clones, 80% to 95% seen once. For these TCRs, the target antigens are not known. Specimen: CD4+ T cells from PBMCs. The receptor source for this set is a woman in her late teens or twenties in good health and CMV-seronegative.

V usage is TRBV7-2 and J usage is TRBJ2-3, with D perhaps matching TRBD2 (7 bases). Between the trimmed V and J ends, which lost 2 bases and 2 bases, there was a span of 17 bases. CDR3 length equals 17 residues. In germline, CDR1 is SGHTA, CDR2 FQGNSA. CDR3 region: CASSLTPGGIPTDTQYF. The CDR3 nucleotides read TGTGCCAGCAGCTTAACACCGGGGGGCATCCCCACAGATACGCAGTATTTT.

The chain has TRBV19 and TRBJ2-2; 8 bases are shared with TRBD2. The germline gives CDR1 LNHDA, CDR2 SQIVND (reference sequence). The CDR3 runs to 15 residues. V trimming: 4 bases; J trimming: 4 bases; junction bases outside the gene matches: 5. CDR3 coding DNA: TGTGCCAGTAGTACACCCGGGACTAGCACCGGGGAGCTGTTTTTT. This encodes CASSTPGTSTGELFF.

This clone was detected once. The chain uses TRBV28 and TRBJ2-1; 14 nucleotides match TRBD2. The germline CDR1 and CDR2 sequences are MDHEN and SYDVKM. This CDR3 region has 16 residues. V gave up 6 bases and J gave up 8 bases; unmatched junction bases: 9. The chain's CDR3 is CASSARTSGRRDEQFF. The CDR3 DNA reads TGTGCCAGCAGCGCAAGGACTAGCGGGAGGAGGGATGAGCAGTTCTTC.

This clone was recorded only once. The J gene is TRBJ2-3, the V gene TRBV9; 10 positions match TRBD2. This CDR3 comprises 16 residues. After removal of 0 bases from V and 4 bases from J, the junction contained 5 bases not matched to a gene. The V gene's germline CDR1 is SGDLS and CDR2 YYNGEE. Here the CDR3 DNA reads TGTGCCAGCAGCGTAGGGAGCGGGAGGGCCGCAGATACGCAGTATTTT. Its protein is CASSVGSGRAADTQYF.

The chain links TRBV7-9 to TRBJ2-1, with D unclear. Between the trimmed V and J ends, which lost 4 bases and 9 bases, there was a span of 16 bases. The CDR3 loop spans 14 amino acids. Germline V gene sequence: CDR1 SEHNR, CDR2 FQNEAQ (reference sequence). The CDR3 DNA is TGTGCCAGCAGCTCCTTGAAGGGCCCAGGTGAGCAGTTCTTC. Its translation is CASSSLKGPGEQFF.

The chain combines TRBV7-2 with TRBJ2-1; D possibly corresponds to TRBD2 (6 bases). V lost 4 bases and J 7 bases, leaving 17 bases between the germline ends. The CDR3 contains 15 residues. Germline assignment: CDR1 SGHTA and CDR2 FQGNSA. CDR3 region: CASSYRLAPGNEQFF. The DNA for the CDR3 is TGTGCCAGCAGCTACAGGCTAGCGCCCGGGAATGAGCAGTTCTTC.

The CDR3 DNA follows: TGTGCCAGCAGTTCCCCCCGGACTAGCGGGGGTGGTTCTGGGGCCAACGTCCTGACTTTC. Its protein product is CASSSPRTSGGGSGANVLTF. The chain employs TRBV28 and TRBJ2-6; 13 positions match TRBD2. V dropped 4 bases and J dropped 1; count of bases not matched to a gene: 10. This CDR3 contains 20 residues. CDR1 is MDHEN and CDR2 is SYDVKM in the germline V gene.

The chain is built from TRBV18 and TRBJ1-3; no clear D gene. Per the germline V gene, CDR1 is KGHSH and CDR2 is LQKENI. The CDR3 contains 15 residues. Deletions cut 2 bases from V and 2 bases from J, with 10 bases between. CDR3 region: CASSPSKDTGNTIYF. CDR3 DNA: TGTGCCAGCTCACCATCCAAGGATACTGGAAACACCATATATTTT.

The genes are TRBV5-5 and TRBJ2-1; weak D call: TRBD2 (5 bases). Germline CDR1 and CDR2: SGHKS and YYEKEE (reference sequence). The V and J ends lost 4 bases and 5 bases respectively, with 19 bases between them. The CDR3 has 16 residues. The CDR3 protein is CASSPFTRELNNEQFF. CDR3 nucleotide sequence: TGTGCCAGCAGCCCTTTCACTAGGGAGCTGAACAATGAGCAGTTCTTC.